This entry features one TCR beta chain sequence. Its cognate antigen is unknown. MiXCR, run by TCRdb on the reads, gives a single entry per CDR3 protein. In the table there are about 770,000 distinct CDR3 sequences, roughly 29% of which are singletons. The data were obtained in a study of T cell repertoires in cytomegalovirus infection. For the study at large: Recently described HLA-C-restricted plus well-studied HLA-B-restricted CMV epitopes were used. An indication of both CMV infection and matching HLA type came from public TCR beta signatures.

Study outcomes and limitations: HLA-C-restricted CMV-specific TCR beta clonotypes were dominant in the ex vivo response. CMV carriers with the relevant HLA were identified by cumulative public TCR beta family frequency.

Germline-derived CDR1 and CDR2 are SGHDT and YYEEEE. V was clipped by 0 bases and J by 8 bases, with 20 bases between them. The CDR3 length is 16 residues. Sequencing used cultured CD8+ T cells from PBMCs, obtained from culture after CMV antigen stimulation. This clonotype was obtained from a human donor in good health (CMV status not recorded). Some clones in this sample may be carry-over from other donors' samples. The chain carries TRBV5-6 and TRBJ1-1; the D gene is possibly TRBD1 (6 bases). In nucleotides, the CDR3 is TGTGCCAGCAGCTTGGGACAGGCCTTTGCTGTTGACGAAGCTTTCTTT. This encodes CASSLGQAFAVDEAFF.